Described below is a single T cell receptor (beta chain) sequence and its context. Germline V gene data show CDR1 as SNHLY and CDR2 as FYNNEI. The CDR3 contains 15 residues. The junction had 12 bases not matched to a gene; V was cut back by 8 bases and J by 6 bases. This entry belongs to a study of cytomegalovirus exposure and HLA in healthy donors. Donors had nominal health at sampling but likely had unrecorded immune exposures. Primers included in the PCR were 60 Vbeta and 13 Jbeta primers. Here immunoSEQ multiplex PCR was the method, and the copy in TCRdb shows in-frame clones only, minus some. There are fewer than 200,000 clones in the sample; 75% to 85% occur only once, and about 0.8% lies in the top ten.

The sequence derives from a female donor in good health and CMV-seronegative. The chain uses TRBV2 and TRBJ2-3; TRBD2 agrees at 9 bases. The material sequenced was PBMCs. CDR3 DNA sequence: TGTGCCAGCGGTAGCGGGGGCCCGGCAAGGGATACGCAGTATTTT. It codes for CASGSGGPARDTQYF.